The source of this TCR beta chain is a study of shared clonotypes between healthy human individuals. Using immunoSEQ multiplex PCR, the repertoire was profiled, and TCRdb retains in-frame clones only, with some absent. The data hold 1,100,000 or so clones, with 70% to 80% observed a single time. The length of the CDR3 is 13 residues. Germline V gene data show CDR1 as MNHEY and CDR2 as SMNVEV (reference sequence). The V segment lost 9 bases and the J segment 6 bases; nucleotides outside the gene matches: 10. The V and J genes are TRBV27 and TRBJ2-7, with 8 bases lining up with TRBD1. The TCR was taken from a man between 18 and 35 years old in good health. Some clones in this sample may be carry-over from other donors' samples. Input material: memory CD4+ T cells from PBMCs. Subset defined: CD45RA-negative fraction. The CDR3 sequence: CASSGGPRGEQYF. CDR3 in DNA: TGTGCCAGTTCAGGGGGCCCCCGAGGCGAGCAGTACTTC.